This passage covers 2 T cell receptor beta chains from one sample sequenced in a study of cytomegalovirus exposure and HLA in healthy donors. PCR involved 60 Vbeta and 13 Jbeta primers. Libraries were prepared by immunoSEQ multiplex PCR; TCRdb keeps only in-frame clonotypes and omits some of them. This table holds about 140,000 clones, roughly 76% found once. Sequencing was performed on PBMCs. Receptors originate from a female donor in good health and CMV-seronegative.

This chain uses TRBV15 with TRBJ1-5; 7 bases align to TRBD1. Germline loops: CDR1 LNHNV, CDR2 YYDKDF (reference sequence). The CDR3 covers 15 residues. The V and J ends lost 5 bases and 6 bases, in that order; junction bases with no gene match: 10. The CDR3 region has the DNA TGTGCCACCAGCTGGACAGGAAGGCGTGGTCAGCCCCAGCATTTT. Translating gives CATSWTGRRGQPQHF.

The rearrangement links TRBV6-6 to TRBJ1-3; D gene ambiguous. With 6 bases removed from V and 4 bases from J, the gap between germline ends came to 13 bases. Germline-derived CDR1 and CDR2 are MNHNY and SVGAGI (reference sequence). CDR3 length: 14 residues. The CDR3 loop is CASRGSGVGNTIYF. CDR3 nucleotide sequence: TGTGCCAGCAGGGGCAGCGGGGTGGGAAACACCATATATTTT.